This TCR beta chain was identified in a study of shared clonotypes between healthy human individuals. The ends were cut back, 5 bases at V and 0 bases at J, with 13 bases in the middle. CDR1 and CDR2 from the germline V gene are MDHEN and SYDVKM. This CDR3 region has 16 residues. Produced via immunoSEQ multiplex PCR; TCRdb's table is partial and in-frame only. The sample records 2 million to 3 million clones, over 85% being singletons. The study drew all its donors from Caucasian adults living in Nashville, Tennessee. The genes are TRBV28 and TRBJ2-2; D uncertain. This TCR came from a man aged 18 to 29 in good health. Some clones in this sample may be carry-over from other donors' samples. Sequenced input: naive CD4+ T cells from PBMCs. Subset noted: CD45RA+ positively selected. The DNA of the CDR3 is TGTGCCAGCAGTCCACTCCTAGGACCGAACACCGGGGAGCTGTTTTTT. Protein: CASSPLLGPNTGELFF.